The sequence of this T cell receptor (beta chain) was determined in a study of post-analysis software for immune sequencing data. Whole-study context: Several disease courses (relapsing-remitting, secondary progressive and progressive-relapsing) of multiple sclerosis were included. The study, taken as a whole, reports: About five TRBV segments, including TRBV5-6, TRBV5-1 and TRBV20-1, were more frequent in patients than controls. Comparison with controls showed significantly lower normalized Chao1 diversity in multiple sclerosis patients. By F measure, strong co-clustering occurred among samples prepared in the same batch.

cDNA libraries for TCR beta contained unique molecular identifiers. Some 500,000 cDNA molecules were recovered from an input of 1 to 10 million T cells. MiXCR was run by TCRdb on the PCR reads, yielding one entry per CDR3 protein. The data contain about 430,000 distinct CDR3 sequences, about 39% of them seen just once; the ten biggest clones take up approximately 7.6%. On this clonotype: Its antigen is still unknown.

This CDR3 is 15 amino acids long. V lost 5 bases and J lost 1; bases outside the gene matches: 8. Germline CDR1 DFQATT, CDR2 SNEGSKA (reference sequence). This receptor was obtained from a girl aged 2 to 10 with multiple sclerosis. The chain employs TRBV20-1 and TRBJ2-7; 10 nucleotides align to TRBD2. The sequencing sample was made of blood. The DNA for the CDR3 is TGCAGTGCTGCACCGGGACTAGCGATTTCCTACGAGCAGTACTTC. It specifies CSAAPGLAISYEQYF.